The 14 T cell receptor beta chains listed next were all sequenced from one sample in a study of blood T cell repertoires in COVID-19. Using immunoSEQ multiplex PCR, the repertoire was profiled, and TCRdb retains in-frame clones only, with some absent. This table has approximately 140,000 clones, 75% to 90% appearing once. The sample comprised PBMCs or T cells enriched from blood (not recorded which). The receptors were gathered from a woman aged 45 to 65 who had recovered from COVID-19.

A single count supports this clone. This rearrangement joins TRBV27 to TRBJ2-2; 11 bases map to TRBD2. CDR3 length equals 17 residues. CDR1 and CDR2 from the germline V gene are MNHEY and SMNVEV (reference sequence). V was pared by 6 bases and J by 1 base, with 7 bases of the junction left unmatched. The CDR3 sequence: CASSPPGLAVNTGELFF. The DNA for the CDR3 is TGTGCCAGCAGCCCGCCGGGACTAGCGGTGAACACCGGGGAGCTGTTTTTT.

This chain connects TRBV24-1 to TRBJ2-7, with D maybe TRBD1 (5 bases). Trimming cost V 6 bases and J 2 bases, with 13 bases left between them. CDR3 size: 14 residues. Germline V lookup: CDR1 KGHDR, CDR2 SFDVKD. The CDR3 DNA reads as TGTGCCACCAGTCCTACCGGACATCCCTACGAGCAGTACTTC. Protein product: CATSPTGHPYEQYF.

The rearrangement uses TRBV10-2 and TRBJ2-1; D may be TRBD2 (5 bases). The CDR3 covers 14 residues. Germline V gene sequence: CDR1 WSHSY, CDR2 SAAADI. Trimming removed 7 bases at V and 7 bases at J, with 17 bases between. The CDR3, as DNA: TGCGCCAGCAACCCCGGGGTCTTGGGAAATGAGCAGTTCTTC. Its translation: CASNPGVLGNEQFF.

The DNA for the CDR3 is TGTGCCAGCAGCTTAGAACAGGGTTATACTGGCTACACCTTC. It codes for CASSLEQGYTGYTF. This chain links TRBV11-3 with TRBJ1-2; perhaps TRBD1 as D (6 bases). This CDR3 is 14 amino acids long. In germline, CDR1 is SGHNT, CDR2 YENEEA. The ends were cut back, 0 bases at V and 7 bases at J, with 12 bases in the middle.

The rearrangement joins TRBV3-1 (or the pseudogene TRBV3-2) to TRBJ2-7; 13 positions match TRBD2. Per germline, CDR1 LGHDT and CDR2 YNNKEL (reference sequence). This CDR3 spans 14 amino acids. The V gene end was trimmed by 6 bases and the J gene end by 3 bases; junction bases not matched to a gene: 2. CDR3 loop: CASSWTSGGYEQYF. The CDR3 DNA is TGTGCCAGCAGTTGGACTAGCGGGGGCTACGAGCAGTACTTC.

This clone has a single count. The chain is built from TRBV6-1 and TRBJ2-2; D might be TRBD1 (6 bases). Germline values: CDR1 MNHNS, CDR2 SASEGT. Trimming left V 5 bases short and J 3 bases short, with 16 bases between. The CDR3 sequence is 16 residues long. The CDR3 region is CASSQDPRGHTGELFF. For the CDR3, the DNA is TGTGCCAGCAGTCAAGACCCCAGGGGCCACACCGGGGAGCTGTTTTTT.

V and J are TRBV5-1 and TRBJ2-7; D not resolved. The germline V gene has CDR1 SGHRS and CDR2 YFSETQ. Trimming took off 1 base at V and 5 bases at J, with 10 bases between the two ends. The CDR3 runs 13 residues. The CDR3 region has the DNA TGCGCCAGCAGCTTGTTGGGCTACGACGAGCAGTACTTC. Protein sequence: CASSLLGYDEQYF.

The chain has TRBV3-1 (or the pseudogene TRBV3-2) and TRBJ2-5; 7 nucleotides align to TRBD2. The V segment lost 4 bases and the J segment 10 bases; nucleotides outside the gene matches: 3. The CDR3 is 11 amino acids. Germline V gene sequence: CDR1 LGHDT, CDR2 YNNKEL (reference sequence). The CDR3 loop is CASSRGGDQYF. The CDR3 nucleotides read TGTGCCAGCAGCCGGGGAGGGGACCAGTACTTC.

This chain joins TRBV5-3 and TRBJ2-5, with TRBD2 matching 9 bases. TRBV5-3 is flagged as an ORF with uncertain function. The CDR3 is 16 amino acids. The V gene end was trimmed by 0 bases and the J gene end by 2 bases; junction bases not matched to a gene: 5. CDR3 sequence: CARSLGVAGAQETQYF. The CDR3 DNA is TGTGCCAGAAGCTTGGGGGTAGCGGGGGCTCAAGAGACCCAGTACTTC.

This chain links TRBV4-1 with TRBJ2-2; TRBD2 agrees at 9 bases. The germline CDR1 and CDR2 sequences are MGHRA and YSYEKL. The length of the CDR3 is 17 residues. V shed 4 bases and J 2 bases; nucleotides not matched to a gene: 8. The CDR3: CASSPPAGGGNTGELFF. Here the CDR3 DNA reads TGCGCCAGCAGCCCCCCCGCGGGAGGGGGTAACACCGGGGAGCTGTTTTTT.

The chain links TRBV7-6 to TRBJ2-2; the D gene is possibly TRBD2 (6 bases). V lost 1 base, J lost 4 bases, and 22 bases lay in between. CDR1 is SGHVS, CDR2 FNYEAQ, per germline. This CDR3 spans 19 amino acids. In DNA form, the CDR3 reads TGTGCCAGCAGCTTAGTAGGGACTCGAGTATATTCGGTCACCGGGGAGCTGTTTTTT. It is translated as CASSLVGTRVYSVTGELFF.

The chain couples TRBV6-1 to TRBJ2-5, with a tentative D call TRBD1 (6 bases). This CDR3 is 14 amino acids long. V lost 3 bases to trimming and J lost 2 bases, with 10 bases between them. The V gene's germline CDR1 is MNHNS and CDR2 SASEGT. CDR3 sequence reads: CASSDPGQQETQYF. The CDR3 coding sequence is TGTGCCAGCAGTGATCCCGGACAGCAAGAGACCCAGTACTTC.

This chain links TRBV30 with TRBJ2-3; 13 bases line up with TRBD2. V lost 2 bases to trimming and J lost 3 bases; unmatched junction nucleotides: 5. The CDR3 is 16 amino acids. Germline CDR1 GTSNPN, CDR2 SVGIG (reference sequence). The CDR3 DNA reads TGTGCCTGGAGTCAGATACTAGCGGGGGGGACAGATACGCAGTATTTT. Amino acid sequence: CAWSQILAGGTDTQYF. Full variable domain (missing parts from reference TRBV30 and TRBJ2-3): SQTIHQWPATLVQPVGSPLSLECTVEGTSNPNLYWYRQAAGRGLQLLFYSVGIGQISSEVPQNLSASRPQDRQFILSSKKLLLSDSGFYLCAWSQILAGGTDTQYFGPGTRLTVL.

The chain employs TRBV5-1 and TRBJ1-2; D might be TRBD1 (6 bases). CDR3 length equals 13 residues. Trimming pared 4 bases from V and 5 bases from J, leaving 12 bases between. CDR1 SGHRS and CDR2 YFSETQ come from the germline V gene. DNA for the CDR3: TGCGCCAGCAGCCCCTTTACAGGGTATGGCTACACCTTC. It yields the protein CASSPFTGYGYTF.